This T cell receptor (beta chain) appears in the sequencing data of a study of shared T cell receptors in the human thymus (dated by TCRdb to 2020 to 2022). Background for the entire study: The study examined how the human thymus generates shared, self-reactive T-cell receptor alpha chains.

Turning to this clone: The antigen it binds to is not known. No clone much larger than this one lies a single base away; base qualities are absent.

Library creation used the immunoSEQ multiplex PCR assay. Held by TCRdb, this immuneACCESS table contains in-frame sequences only and omits some clones. Under half of the omission traces to an unresolved V gene where checked; the cause of the rest is unknown. The sample contains 700,000 or so clones, 70% to 90% of them found a single time. Around 0.0094% of the sample belongs to the ten largest clones. The CDR1 and CDR2 encoded by the germline V gene are SGHTS and YDEGEE. CDR3 length: 14 amino acids, cysteine to phenylalanine. The entry retains the CDR3 DNA only, 42 bases that are in frame from base 1. Trimming at the junction amounts to 2 bases on V and 7 bases on J, and the germline ends lie 10 bases apart. The data were also submitted as part of a second study, on human thymus T cells. The second paper states: Immunologically healthy infants undergoing open corrective cardiac surgery for congenital heart defects in Finland were used as donors. The thymus tissue came from surgical resects taken out during corrective cardiac surgery. Biased V and J gene segment usage appeared to be present in both thymic and peripheral blood repertoires. Highly overlapping thymic TCR repertoires among unrelated individuals were reported in the related research. The study characterized TCR alpha and beta repertoires from under 10 infant thymus samples and a few related peripheral blood samples. Donor ages ranging from about 6 to 244 days were recorded, and more than 5 male and two female infants were included in the cohort. Thymocytes were mechanically released from the tissue and were stored as pellets of about 8.5-31 million cells at -70 degrees C. A QIAsymphony instrument was used to extract genomic DNA from frozen cell pellets. The immunoSEQ multiplex PCR assay was used to amplify the TCRB and TCRAD loci from a standardized quantity of quality-controlled genomic DNA. The amplicons covered the V(D)J region and were long enough to include the CDR3 and to identify the V and J genes. The amplicons were sequenced on an Illumina platform via the commercial immunoSEQ service. Primer bias and sequencing errors were corrected as previously described, and TCRAD and TCRB were defined on the basis of the IMGT database. immunoSEQ Analyzer 3.0 and VDJTools were used for repertoire analysis, which covered basic statistics, V/J segment usage, diversity estimates, rarefaction and pairwise overlap. Diversity was estimated using the Chao1, ChaoE, Efron-Thisted, Shannon and inverse Simpson indices, and was also estimated on datasets down-sampled to the size of the smallest sample. For repertoire overlap, CDR3 nucleotide sequence, V gene and J gene had to match strictly, and clustering was done by Jaccard-based multidimensional scaling. Thymus samples yielded on average roughly 810,000 unique TCRB clonotypes, compared with roughly 76,000 from blood samples.

The source of this sequence is a girl under three years old with a congenital heart defect. Donor details come from another sample of the same person, matched by shared clones. The material sequenced was thymocytes. The chain couples TRBV5-8 to TRBJ1-6; TRBD1 might be the D gene, on 5 matching bases. The DNA reads as follows: TGTGCCAGCAGCTTAGGGGCCACGAATTCACCCCTCCACTTT. It is translated as CASSLGATNSPLHF.